Given below is one TCR beta chain in context. Its antigen remains unidentified. The record originates from a study of T cells in localized non-small cell lung cancer. CDR3 size: 16 residues. Germline loops: CDR1 SGHVS, CDR2 FQNEAQ. The ends lost 3 bases at V and 1 base at J; junction bases unmatched: 5. The data were produced by immunoSEQ multiplex PCR, yet TCRdb's version contains in-frame clones alone and is incomplete. The sample lists 30,000 or so clones; nearly 90% were seen once. Study-wide results and caveats: In adjacent lung appeared a median 57 of the top 100 tumor clones. The highest T cell clonality was in uninvolved adjacent lung, above tumor.

The sequences come from peripheral blood, collected before any cancer treatment. The sequence was collected from a woman aged 35-75 years with stage I lung adenocarcinoma. The chain couples TRBV7-8 to TRBJ2-5; TRBD1 agrees at 10 bases. CDR3 residues: CASSFGQGGLQETQYF. The CDR3 coding sequence is TGTGCCAGCAGCTTTGGACAGGGGGGTCTCCAAGAGACCCAGTACTTC.